The present T cell receptor (beta chain) was sequenced within a study of control samples from healthy donors and cancer patients. Only in-frame clones appear in the TCRdb table, and some are missing; sequencing was by immunoSEQ multiplex PCR. The sample records about 180,000 clones, approximately 94% being singletons. Germline V gene data show CDR1 as SGHRS and CDR2 as YFSETQ. The CDR3 consists of 13 residues. Trimming removed 4 bases from V and 1 base from J, with 8 bases in between. This receptor was taken from a young man in good health. The sample consisted of blood. The chain is built from TRBV5-1 and TRBJ1-1; tentatively, D is TRBD1 (5 bases). CDR3 bases: TGCGCCAGCAGCCGGGACGGGAACACTGAAGCTTTCTTT. This translates into CASSRDGNTEAFF.